Listed below are T cell receptor beta chains from one sample, sequenced in a study of blood T cells in healthy people across ages. TCRdb re-analysed the 5' RACE reads in MiXCR, keeping a single row per CDR3 protein. The sample carries more than 550,000 distinct CDR3 sequences, approximately 22% recorded once. Specimen: blood. The receptor source for this set is a man in his 70s in good health. The CDR3 runs from the conserved cysteine through the conserved F or W. A D gene is named only where the DNA matches it firmly. Clone size appears in some rows only: once, few, many, or a class for an expanded clone.

abundance	d_gene	j_gene	v_gene	CDR3nt	CDR3aa
few	TRBD1	TRBJ2-1	TRBV19	TGTGCCAGTAGGCTATCCGGGACAGGTCACAATGAGCAGTTCTTC	CASRLSGTGHNEQFF
.	TRBD2	TRBJ2-3	TRBV12-3/TRBV12-4	TGTGCCAGCACCCCTCGGACTAGCGGGGCAGATACGCAGTATTTT	CASTPRTSGADTQYF
.	.	TRBJ1-1	TRBV10-3	TGTGCCATCAGTGCTAAGACTTTGGGCACTGAAGCTTTCTTT	CAISAKTLGTEAFF
few	.	TRBJ2-3	TRBV27	TGTGCCAGCAGTTCCCTAACGTCTACGCCAGATACGCAGTATTTT	CASSSLTSTPDTQYF
many	.	TRBJ1-1	TRBV5-1	TGCGCCAGCAGCTTGGGACAGACATTGAACACTGAAGCTTTCTTT	CASSLGQTLNTEAFF
.	TRBD2	TRBJ2-5	TRBV5-1	TGCGCCAGCAGCTTGGTTCCGGGACTAGCGGAAGAGACCCAGTACTTC	CASSLVPGLAEETQYF
.	.	TRBJ2-5	TRBV5-1	TGCGCCAGCAGCCCGGGGAGCGGGACATTACAAGAGACCCAGTACTTC	CASSPGSGTLQETQYF
.	.	TRBJ1-1	TRBV10-3	TGTGCCATCAGTCCTTTCGGGGGTGGGGACACTGCAGCTTTCTTT	CAISPFGGGDTAAFF
few	TRBD1	TRBJ2-2	TRBV6-5	TGTGCCAGCAGTTGGACAGGGGCCGGGGAGCTGTTTTTT	CASSWTGAGELFF
few	TRBD1	TRBJ1-1	TRBV5-1	TGCGCCAGCAGCTGGGACGGGACAGGCAACACTGAAGCTTTCTTT	CASSWDGTGNTEAFF
.	.	TRBJ1-2	TRBV18	TGTGCCAGCTCCGGAGTCACCGGGTATGGCTACACCTTC	CASSGVTGYGYTF
once	TRBD2	TRBJ2-5	TRBV9	TGTGCCAGCAGCCCATCCGGGACTAGCGGGGGGACACAAGAGACCCAGTACTTC	CASSPSGTSGGTQETQYF
many	.	TRBJ2-7	TRBV12-3/TRBV12-4	TGTGCCAGCACCCCGGACCGGGCCCGCGAGCAGTACTTC	CASTPDRAREQYF
few	TRBD2	TRBJ2-4	TRBV12-3/TRBV12-4	TGTGCCAGCAGTTTGACTAGCGGGAGGGCTGGCATTCAGTACTTC	CASSLTSGRAGIQYF
few	.	TRBJ1-2	TRBV18	TGTGCCAGCTCACCAACGACGGGGCTCGTAAGCTACACCTTC	CASSPTTGLVSYTF
.	TRBD1	TRBJ2-4	TRBV20-1	TGCAGTGCTCCTGGGGACAGGGGCGGCAAAAACATTCAGTACTTC	CSAPGDRGGKNIQYF
few	TRBD2	TRBJ2-1	TRBV10-3	TGTGCCATCAGCGGGACTAGCGCCAATGAGCAGTTCTTC	CAISGTSANEQFF
many	.	TRBJ2-1	TRBV20-1	TGCAGTGCGCACCGCGGACTCGAGACGAATGAGCAGTTCTTC	CSAHRGLETNEQFF
few	.	TRBJ1-2	TRBV10-3	TGTGCCACAGACCCCGGGGACTATGGCTACACCTTC	CATDPGDYGYTF
.	.	TRBJ2-3	TRBV3-1	TGTGCCAGCAGCCGATCCCTGGGGGATACGCAGTATTTT	CASSRSLGDTQYF
.	.	TRBJ2-3	TRBV4-3	TGCGCCAGCAGCCAAAACTTCATCGGCACAGATACGCAGTATTTT	CASSQNFIGTDTQYF
.	TRBD1	TRBJ1-6	TRBV7-9	TGTGCCAGCAGCGCGGGACAGAGCAATTCACCTCTCCACTTT	CASSAGQSNSPLHF
.	.	TRBJ1-6	TRBV3-1	TGTGCCAGCAGCCAAGTGGGCGCGGGTAATTCACCCCTCCACTTT	CASSQVGAGNSPLHF
many	.	TRBJ2-7	TRBV13	TGTGCCAGCAGCTCCTCCGGGACAACCTACGAGCAGTACTTC	CASSSSGTTYEQYF
.	.	TRBJ2-5	TRBV5-1	TGCGCCAGCAGCTTGGCCTGGGGTGAGCTCGAGACCCAGCACTTC	CASSLAWGELETQHF
.	.	TRBJ1-1	TRBV28	TGTGCCAGCTCGTCGGGCGTTTTCAATTTGGAAGCTTTCTTT	CASSSGVFNLEAFF
.	.	TRBJ1-4	TRBV5-1	TGCGCCAGCAGCCCCCGGGACACTTTTAATGAAAAACTGTTTTTT	CASSPRDTFNEKLFF
.	.	TRBJ2-1	TRBV20-1	TGCAGTGCTGGGTTCGGTATCGAGCAGTTCTTC	CSAGFGIEQFF
few	TRBD2	TRBJ2-1	TRBV5-1	TGCGCCAGCAGCTGGACTAGCGGGAGCGTAAGGAATGAGCAGTTCTTC	CASSWTSGSVRNEQFF
few	.	TRBJ2-3	TRBV3-1	TGTGCCAGCAGCCCCCTTCGGGCCACTAGCACAGATACGCAGTATTTT	CASSPLRATSTDTQYF
.	.	TRBJ2-1	TRBV4-3	TGCGCCAGCAGCCAAGATCTGAGAGGCGGTGAGCAGTTCTTC	CASSQDLRGGEQFF
.	TRBD2	TRBJ2-2	TRBV12-5	TGTGCTAGTGGTTTGGGACTAGCGAGCACCGGGGAGCTGTTTTTT	CASGLGLASTGELFF
.	.	TRBJ2-1	TRBV10-3	TGTGCCATCAGTGCTTTGGGGAACGAGCAGTTCTTC	CAISALGNEQFF
.	.	TRBJ2-7	TRBV6-5	TGTGCCAGCAGTTACGAGCGGGGGACAGGAAATCCGTACGAGCAGTACTTC	CASSYERGTGNPYEQYF
.	.	TRBJ1-5	TRBV13	TGTGCCAGCAGCTTTATGGGTTCGGGGAACCAGCCCCAGCATTTT	CASSFMGSGNQPQHF
few	TRBD1	TRBJ2-2	TRBV12-3/TRBV12-4	TGTGCCAGCAGTTTAACAGGGGCGTTAGGCACCGGGGAGCTGTTTTTT	CASSLTGALGTGELFF
.	.	TRBJ1-1	TRBV28	TGTGCCAGTAGCCCCTTACACCACACTGAAGCTTTCTTT	CASSPLHHTEAFF
.	.	TRBJ2-3	TRBV7-7	TGTGCCAGCAGCGCCCAGGGCGGCACAGATACGCAGTATTTT	CASSAQGGTDTQYF
few	.	TRBJ2-1	TRBV4-1	TGCGCCAGCAGCCAATCGACCCTAGTTATTGAGCAGTTCTTC	CASSQSTLVIEQFF
few	.	TRBJ1-1	TRBV5-1	TGCGCCAGCAGCTTTACGGGCGGGAGCACTGAAGCTTTCTTT	CASSFTGGSTEAFF
.	.	TRBJ2-1	TRBV5-5	TGTGCCAGCAGCTTGTCTGGCGGGACGACCTTCAATGAGCAGTTCTTC	CASSLSGGTTFNEQFF
.	TRBD2	TRBJ2-3	TRBV18	TGTGCCAGCTCACCGAAAAGGACTAGCGGGACCACAGATACGCAGTATTTT	CASSPKRTSGTTDTQYF
.	.	TRBJ1-4	TRBV24-1	TGTGCCACCCTGGAGAAGAAGGTTGAAAAACTGTTTTTT	CATLEKKVEKLFF
.	TRBD1	TRBJ2-1	TRBV10-3	TGTGCCATCAGTGAGTCGAGACAGGGCTCCGCGGATGAGCAGTTCTTC	CAISESRQGSADEQFF
few	TRBD1	TRBJ1-5	TRBV16	TGTGCCAGCAGCCAATCGGGACAGGGGGCTCAGCCCCAGCATTTT	CASSQSGQGAQPQHF
few	TRBD1	TRBJ2-1	TRBV9	TGTGCCAGCAGCGCACGGGGACAGCCCAACAATGAGCAGTTCTTC	CASSARGQPNNEQFF
.	.	TRBJ1-5	TRBV9	TGTGCCAGCGGTTCCAGGGCTCAGCCCCAGCATTTT	CASGSRAQPQHF
.	.	TRBJ2-1	TRBV18	TGTGCCAGCTCACCAAAGGCAGGGGTCCCCAATGAGCAGTTCTTC	CASSPKAGVPNEQFF
few	.	TRBJ1-4	TRBV29-1	TGCAGCGTTGTGCTCCCTAATGAAAAACTGTTTTTT	CSVVLPNEKLFF
.	.	TRBJ1-2	TRBV29-1	TGCAGCGTTGAAGATCCTTCAACAGTCTATGGCTACACCTTC	CSVEDPSTVYGYTF
many	.	TRBJ2-7	TRBV9	TGTGCCAGCAGCGTGGGACCGGAGATCTACGAGCAGTACTTC	CASSVGPEIYEQYF
.	TRBD1	TRBJ1-3	TRBV12-3/TRBV12-4	TGTGCCAGCAGTGCGACAGGGGCCGGCTCTGGAAACACCATATATTTT	CASSATGAGSGNTIYF
.	TRBD2	TRBJ2-1	TRBV19	TGTGCCAGTAGTATTCCCGCCCCATCTAGCGGGGTTATGAATGAGCAGTTCTTC	CASSIPAPSSGVMNEQFF
few	TRBD1	TRBJ2-3	TRBV2	TGTGCCAGCAGGCGCACAGGGGTCAGCACAGATACGCAGTATTTT	CASRRTGVSTDTQYF
.	.	TRBJ2-5	TRBV6-1	TGTGCCAGCGCCGGGACTGTTCAAGAGACCCAGTACTTC	CASAGTVQETQYF
.	.	TRBJ2-3	TRBV5-1	TGCGCCAGCAGCCCAGAGCGGCCTAGCACAGATACGCAGTATTTT	CASSPERPSTDTQYF
.	TRBD2	TRBJ2-3	TRBV12-3/TRBV12-4	TGTGCCAGCAGTTTCCTCGGACTAGCGGGAGCTGCAGATACGCAGTATTTT	CASSFLGLAGAADTQYF